This TCR beta chain was sequenced in a study of shared clonotypes between healthy human individuals. Study-level results: Genetic and exposure-history diversity was limited by the few donors.

When samples were unsorted, about 90 million PBMCs were used for genomic DNA. The CDR3 runs 15 residues. Germline V gives CDR1 SGHRS, CDR2 YFSETQ. V gave up 5 bases and J gave up 6 bases; unmatched junction bases: 13. Regarding this clone: Its antigen remains unknown.

TCRdb's copy holds only in-frame clones and misses some; the assay was immunoSEQ multiplex PCR. The table lists approximately 470,000 clones, over 70% of them singletons. The sequence came from a woman aged 40 to 55 in good health. Some clones in this sample may be carry-over from other donors' samples. The genes are TRBV5-1 and TRBJ1-1; 7 bases are a match to TRBD1. Sequencing used PBMCs. The CDR3 region is CASRPLRGLLSEAFF. For the CDR3, the DNA is TGCGCCAGCAGACCCCTCAGGGGGTTATTATCTGAAGCTTTCTTT.